This TCR beta chain was identified in a study of molecular identifiers for immune sequencing clone quantification. TCRdb analysed the PCR reads with MiXCR anew, one entry per CDR3 protein. The sample includes about 630,000 distinct CDR3 sequences, 25% seen only once; the top ten take about 0.73%. This clonotype has ten or more counts. The length of the CDR3 is 14 residues. CDR1 is SGHTA and CDR2 is FQGNSA in the germline V gene. V shed 8 bases, J shed 4 bases, and the junction held 8 bases outside the gene matches. The chain couples TRBV7-2 to TRBJ2-7; 10 bases match TRBD2. This receptor was taken from a human donor in good health. Some libraries in this study had Jurkat cell RNA spiked in. Sequencing input: naive CD8+ T cells from blood, with Jurkat cell RNA spiked in. Subset in this sample: FACS-sorted CD8+CD4-CCR7+CD45RA+ naive T cells. The CDR3 region is CASLVAGGSYEQYF. DNA of the CDR3: TGTGCCAGCCTAGTAGCGGGGGGCAGTTACGAGCAGTACTTC.